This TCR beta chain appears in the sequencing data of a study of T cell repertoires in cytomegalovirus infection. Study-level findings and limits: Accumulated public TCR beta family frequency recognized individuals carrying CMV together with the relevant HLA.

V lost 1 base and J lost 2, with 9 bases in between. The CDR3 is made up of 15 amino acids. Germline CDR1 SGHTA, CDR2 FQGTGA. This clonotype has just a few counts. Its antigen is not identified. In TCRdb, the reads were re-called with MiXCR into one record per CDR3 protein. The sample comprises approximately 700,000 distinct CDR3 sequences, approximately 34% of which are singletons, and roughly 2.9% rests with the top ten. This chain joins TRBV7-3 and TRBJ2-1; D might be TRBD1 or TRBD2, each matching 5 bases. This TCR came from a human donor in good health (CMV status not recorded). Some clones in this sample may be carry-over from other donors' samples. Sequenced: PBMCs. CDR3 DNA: TGTGCCAGCAGCTTAAATGGGGGAACCTACAATGAGCAGTTCTTC. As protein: CASSLNGGTYNEQFF.